A single sample is the source of the 22 T cell receptor beta chains below, sequenced in a study of regulatory T cells in long-lasting Graves disease. Relying on iRepertoire HTBI primers and Arm-PCR of CDR3 regions, the team built TCR beta libraries. TCRdb re-called the multiplex PCR reads through MiXCR, storing one row per CDR3 protein. The profile shows more than 650,000 distinct CDR3 sequences, 25% to 35% of them singletons. Stated time point: persistent/refractory GD, antithyroid drugs over 5 years with positive TRAb. PBMC-extracted RNA yielded the TCR library. The sequenced sample was peripheral blood mononuclear cells (PBMCs), obtained when the disease was refractory, from a patient treated with antithyroid drugs. Receptors originate from a female donor with Graves disease.

CDR3 in DNA: TGTGCCAGCAGCCCGACAGGGGGGTATGAGACCCAGTACTTC. Encoded protein: CASSPTGGYETQYF. The V call is TRBV6-1, the J call TRBJ2-5, with 9 bases matching TRBD1. V was pared by 6 bases and J by 5 bases, with 7 bases of the junction left unmatched. This CDR3 is built from 14 residues. Germline CDR1 and CDR2: MNHNS and SASEGT.

This clonotype was seen many times. The V and J genes are TRBV20-1 and TRBJ2-7; 8 bases are shared with TRBD1. CDR1 DFQATT and CDR2 SNEGSKA come from the germline V gene (reference sequence). V shed 6 bases, J shed 5 bases, and the junction held 6 bases outside the gene matches. There are 12 residues in the CDR3. This CDR3 reads CSAGTGRNEQYF. The CDR3 DNA follows: TGCAGTGCCGGGACAGGCCGAAACGAGCAGTACTTC.

The chain combines TRBV12-5 with TRBJ1-1; D is undetermined. The CDR3 loop spans 13 amino acids. The germline V gene encodes CDR1 LGHNT and CDR2 FRNRAP. V was trimmed by 1 base and J by 6 bases, leaving 9 bases between them. The CDR3 sequence: CASGLGHISEAFF. The CDR3 DNA is TGTGCTAGTGGTTTGGGCCATATCTCTGAAGCTTTCTTT. The whole variable domain, filled in from reference TRBV12-5 and TRBJ1-1, reads DARVTQTPRHKVTEMGQEVTMRCQPILGHNTVFWYRQTMMQGLELLAYFRNRAPLDDSGMPKDRFSAEMPDATLATLKIQPSEPRDSAVYFCASGLGHISEAFFGQGTRLTVV.

The chain couples TRBV28 to TRBJ1-3; 8 nucleotides line up with TRBD1. Germline CDR1 is MDHEN and CDR2 is SYDVKM. This CDR3 has 17 residues. Unmatched junction bases numbered 12, after V lost 4 bases and J lost 4 bases. The CDR3 DNA sequence: TGTGCCAGCAGTTCCTGGGGGACAGGCCCCTCGGGAAACACCATATATTTT. It encodes CASSSWGTGPSGNTIYF.

Comments on this clonotype: This may arise from a read error, as a much more abundant clone is one base away. The chain couples TRBV2 to TRBJ1-5, with D tentatively TRBD2 (6 bases). The DNA end favors TRBJ2-3, so the J call may be wrong. Germline V gene data show CDR1 as SNHLY and CDR2 as FYNNEI. The CDR3 length is 15 residues. The chain's CDR3 is CASSPAGMRDQPQYF. The CDR3, as DNA: TGTGCCAGCAGTCCGGCTGGAATGCGGGATCAGCCCCAGTATTTT.

For the CDR3, the DNA is TGTGCCAGCACCAGGGGGATCGGGGACTCACCCCTCCACTTT. This translates into CASTRGIGDSPLHF. The J gene is TRBJ1-6, the V gene TRBV6-2 or TRBV6-3; the match to TRBD1 covers 7 bases. Germline V gene data show CDR1 as MNHEY and CDR2 as SVGEGT. Trimming took 7 bases from V and 10 from J; bases not matched to a gene: 10. The CDR3 totals 14 residues.

This rearrangement joins TRBV12-3 or TRBV12-4 to TRBJ1-4; TRBD1 might be the D (5 bases). This CDR3 spans 12 amino acids. Trimming took off 3 bases at V and 7 bases at J, with 6 bases between the two ends. The CDR3 region is CASSFGGEKLFF. CDR3 nucleotide sequence: TGTGCCAGCAGTTTCGGGGGTGAAAAACTGTTTTTT.

This clonotype has only a few counts. The chain links TRBV12-3 or TRBV12-4 to TRBJ2-2; a possible D gene is TRBD2 (6 bases). CDR3 length equals 13 residues. Trimming left V 7 bases short and J 5 bases short, with 11 bases between. The CDR3 bases are TGTGCCAGCACGAATAGCGGTACCGGGGAGCTGTTTTTT. This encodes CASTNSGTGELFF.

This clonotype was observed a few times. The J gene is TRBJ2-7, the V gene TRBV6-2 or TRBV6-3, with 12 nucleotides matching TRBD2. There are 16 residues in the CDR3. The V gene end was trimmed by 0 bases and the J gene end by 7 bases; junction bases not matched to a gene: 7. From germline, CDR1 is MNHEY and CDR2 SVGEGT. In nucleotides, the CDR3 is TGTGCCAGCAGTTACTCGAGACTAGCGGGAGCAGAAGAGCAGTACTTC. The encoded protein is CASSYSRLAGAEEQYF.

This clonotype was counted only a few times. The rearrangement joins TRBV3-1 to TRBJ1-5, with 10 bases that match TRBD1. The CDR3 covers 17 residues. With V trimmed by 2 bases and J by 1 base, 5 bases remained unmatched. Per germline, CDR1 LGHDT and CDR2 YNNKEL (reference sequence). Here the CDR3 DNA reads TGTGCCAGCAGCCAACGGGACAGGGGAGGGAGCAATCAGCCCCAGCATTTT. Protein product: CASSQRDRGGSNQPQHF.

The rearrangement joins TRBV15 to TRBJ2-1; D is unresolved. CDR3 length: 14 residues. Trimming pared 1 base from V and 8 bases from J, leaving 12 bases between. Germline assignment: CDR1 LNHNV and CDR2 YYDKDF (reference sequence). DNA for the CDR3: TGTGCCACCAGCAGAGTCAGCCCTCCCTATGAGCAGTTCTTC. Its translation is CATSRVSPPYEQFF.

This clonotype was counted only a few times. The rearrangement links TRBV12-3 or TRBV12-4 to TRBJ2-2; possible D gene TRBD2, 5 bases. CDR3 length equals 18 residues. The V end was cut by 5 bases, the J end by 0 bases, with 19 bases between. This CDR3 is CASSPPTRTKSNTGELFF. The CDR3 DNA is TGTGCCAGCAGTCCCCCCACTAGAACAAAATCGAACACCGGGGAGCTGTTTTTT.

There are a few counts of this clonotype. The chain carries TRBV11-3 and TRBJ2-7; D unclear. V was shortened by 4 bases and J by 6 bases, with 16 bases between the two germline ends. Germline V gene lookup returns CDR1 SGHNT and CDR2 YENEEA. The CDR3 loop spans 14 amino acids. CDR3 nucleotides: TGTGCCAGCAGCTCGGCTAAACGGACCGGCGAGCAGTACTTC. Its translation is CASSSAKRTGEQYF.

In this sample, this clonotype turned up a few times. The chain combines TRBV5-1 with TRBJ2-7; D is ambiguous. CDR3 length equals 13 residues. In germline, CDR1 is SGHRS, CDR2 YFSETQ. V was pared by 5 bases and J by 4 bases, with 13 bases between. The CDR3: CASSSSRWYEQYF. The DNA of the CDR3 is TGCGCCAGCAGTAGTTCTCGATGGTACGAGCAGTACTTC.

To note about this clonotype: An end of the junction differs from the germline gene, which may be a read error. The chain employs TRBV19 and TRBJ2-2; D is undetermined. The V gene's germline CDR1 is LNHDA and CDR2 SQIVND (reference sequence). The CDR3 totals 13 residues. The CDR3 DNA sequence: TGTGCCAGCAGTAGATTCAACACCGGGGAGCTGTTTTTT. Its translation is CASSRFNTGELFF.

This clonotype was recorded a few times. The chain couples TRBV19 to TRBJ2-7, with D perhaps given as TRBD1 or TRBD2 (5 bases each). CDR3 size: 13 residues. Trimming took 3 bases from V and 3 from J, leaving 9 bases between them. Germline V gene sequence: CDR1 LNHDA, CDR2 SQIVND (reference sequence). CDR3 sequence reads: CASSITGLYEQYF. In nucleotides, the CDR3 is TGTGCCAGTAGTATCACAGGACTCTACGAGCAGTACTTC.

This clonotype was counted once. This chain connects TRBV28 to TRBJ1-2; 8 bases line up with TRBD1. The CDR3 runs 15 residues. Trimming at V came to 6 bases and at J to 4 bases, leaving 10 bases not matched to a gene. Germline CDR1 is MDHEN and CDR2 is SYDVKM. The CDR3 here is CASSPGGAVAYGYTF. CDR3 nucleotides: TGTGCCAGCAGCCCAGGGGGCGCGGTCGCCTATGGCTACACCTTC.

This clonotype was observed a handful of times. CDR3 nucleotides: TGTGCCAGCAGTTTATCTCGACACCAACAGAACACCGGGGAGCTGTTTTTT. Protein product: CASSLSRHQQNTGELFF. The chain employs TRBV27 and TRBJ2-2, with no clear D. The CDR3 length is 17 residues. Germline values: CDR1 MNHEY, CDR2 SMNVEV (reference sequence). The ends were cut back, 0 bases at V and 1 base at J, with 12 bases in the middle.

This clonotype was recorded a few times. The chain has TRBV28 and TRBJ1-4, with D possibly being TRBD1 (6 bases). The CDR3 extends over 12 amino acids. With 8 bases removed from V and 8 bases from J, the gap between germline ends came to 12 bases. Germline-derived CDR1 and CDR2 are MDHEN and SYDVKM. CDR3: CASRGPVEKLFF. The CDR3 nucleotides read TGTGCCAGCCGGGGGCCTGTAGAAAAACTGTTTTTT.

On this clonotype itself: A much larger clone lies one base from this, so it may be a read error. V and J are TRBV11-2 and TRBJ2-5; 12 bases line up with TRBD2. Germline CDR1 reads SGHAT; CDR2 reads FQNNGV. The trim removed 5 bases at V and 1 base at J, leaving 2 bases unmatched. CDR3 length equals 15 residues. CDR3 sequence reads: CASSRTSGTQETQYF. The CDR3 coding sequence is TGTGCCAGCAGCCGGACTAGCGGGACCCAAGAGACCCAGTACTTC.

The table lists this clonotype with many counts. The genes are TRBV6-1 and TRBJ1-1, with D possibly being TRBD1 (5 bases). Trimming removed 7 bases from V and 4 bases from J, with 13 bases in between. This CDR3 spans 13 amino acids. CDR1 and CDR2 from the germline V gene are MNHNS and SASEGT. The CDR3 bases are TGTGCCAGCATACGGACGGGACGCACTGAAGCTTTCTTT. The encoded protein is CASIRTGRTEAFF.

The chain uses TRBV4-1 and TRBJ1-4; 10 bases align to TRBD1. The CDR3 contains 15 residues. Per the germline V gene, CDR1 is MGHRA and CDR2 is YSYEKL. V lost 4 bases to trimming and J lost 7 bases; unmatched junction nucleotides: 6. CDR3 DNA: TGCGCCAGCAGCCTACGGGACAGGGGAGGTGAAAAACTGTTTTTT. The encoded protein is CASSLRDRGGEKLFF.